This T cell receptor beta chain was recorded in a study of cytomegalovirus exposure and HLA in healthy donors. Overall study findings and caveats: Analyses of presence and absence presupposed an approximately uniform sequencing depth across donors. Among CMV-associated TCR beta chains, most appeared HLA-restricted in a later analysis.

Comments on this clone: The antigen is undetermined.

The study ran its PCR with 60 Vbeta and 13 Jbeta primers. The assay was immunoSEQ multiplex PCR, and TCRdb's table has in-frame clones only and misses some. This table has about 65,000 clones, 62% appearing once. The sequenced sample was PBMCs. The TCR was taken from a man aged 25 to 40 in good health and CMV-seronegative.

For the CDR3, the DNA is TGTGCCAGCAGCTTAGACGACAGGGGACGGGTTGGAGATACGCAGTATTTT. It codes for CASSLDDRGRVGDTQYF. The chain combines TRBV7-6 with TRBJ2-3; 8 positions match TRBD1. The CDR3 is 17 amino acids. Trimming at V came to 1 base and at J to 5 bases, leaving 11 bases not matched to a gene. Germline loops: CDR1 SGHVS, CDR2 FNYEAQ.